Sequencing of this T cell receptor (beta chain) was carried out in a study of vaccination and CD4 T cells after COVID-19. On the study more broadly: The BNT162b2 or mRNA-1273 vaccine was given to participants in two doses. In culture, cells were exposed to overlapping spike peptides from SARS-CoV-2, HCoV-NL63, HCoV-OC43 and HCoV-229E.

Cultured CD4+ T cells had their DNA profiled by the Oncomine TCR Beta short-read assay. TCRdb re-called the PCR reads with MiXCR, one entry per CDR3 protein. The table shows approximately 18,000 distinct CDR3 sequences, with over 45% occurring only once. This clonotype has just one count. Its antigen is as yet unknown. A much larger clone differs by one base, so this may be a read error. V gave up 1 base and J gave up 5 bases, with 11 bases separating them. Germline loops: CDR1 DFQATT, CDR2 SNEGSKA (reference sequence). The CDR3 runs to 13 residues. As to time point: late sampling 161 to 241 days after vaccination in a few convalescent patients. Sample treatment: approximately 9-day PBMC culture with coronavirus spike peptide pools or control peptides (ViraFEST assay). Peptide-pool expansion of antigen-specific T cells preceded TCR sequencing in ViraFEST.

The V gene is TRBV20-1, the J gene TRBJ1-2, with no clear D. The TCR originated in a human donor who had recovered from COVID-19. Sequencing used CD4+ T cells from blood, cultured in vitro, obtained about 7 months after SARS-CoV-2 vaccination. CDR3 region: CSARGPLGYGYTF. As DNA, the CDR3 is TGCAGTGCTAGAGGCCCCCTGGGATATGGCTACACCTTC.